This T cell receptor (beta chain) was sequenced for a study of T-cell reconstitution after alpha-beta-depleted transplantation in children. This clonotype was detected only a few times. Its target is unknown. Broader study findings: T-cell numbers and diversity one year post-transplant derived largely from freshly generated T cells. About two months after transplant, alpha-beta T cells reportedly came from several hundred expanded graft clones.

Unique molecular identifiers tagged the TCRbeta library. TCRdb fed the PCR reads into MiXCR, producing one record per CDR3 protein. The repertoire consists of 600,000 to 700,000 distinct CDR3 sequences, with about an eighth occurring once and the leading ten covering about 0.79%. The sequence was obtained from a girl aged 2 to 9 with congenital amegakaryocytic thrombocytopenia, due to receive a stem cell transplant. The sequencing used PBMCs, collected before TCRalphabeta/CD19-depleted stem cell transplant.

CDR3 amino acids: CASSFGGGPRTGELFF. Written as DNA, the CDR3 is TGTGCCAGTAGTTTTGGGGGAGGGCCGCGCACCGGGGAGCTGTTTTTT. This chain links TRBV19 with TRBJ2-2; 7 nucleotides match TRBD2. This CDR3 has 16 residues. V shed 5 bases, J shed 4 bases, and the junction held 10 bases outside the gene matches. Germline loops: CDR1 LNHDA, CDR2 SQIVND (reference sequence).